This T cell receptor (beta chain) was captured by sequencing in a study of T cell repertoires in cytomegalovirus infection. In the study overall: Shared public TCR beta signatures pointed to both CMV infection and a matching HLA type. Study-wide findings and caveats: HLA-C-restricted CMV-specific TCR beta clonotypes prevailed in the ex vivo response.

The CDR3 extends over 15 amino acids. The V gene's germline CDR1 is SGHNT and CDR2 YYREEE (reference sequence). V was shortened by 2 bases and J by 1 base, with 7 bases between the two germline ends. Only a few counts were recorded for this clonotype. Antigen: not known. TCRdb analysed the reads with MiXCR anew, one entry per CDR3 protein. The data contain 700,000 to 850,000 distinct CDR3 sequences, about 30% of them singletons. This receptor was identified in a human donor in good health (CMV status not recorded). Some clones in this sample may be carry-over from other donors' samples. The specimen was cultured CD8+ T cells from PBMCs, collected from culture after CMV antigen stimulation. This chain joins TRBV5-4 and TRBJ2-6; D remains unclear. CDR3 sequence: CASSFRFSGANVLTF. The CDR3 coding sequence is TGTGCCAGCAGCTTCAGATTTTCTGGGGCCAACGTCCTGACTTTC. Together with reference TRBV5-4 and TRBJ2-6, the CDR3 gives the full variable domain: ETGVTQSPTHLIKTRGQQVTLRCSSQSGHNTVSWYQQALGQGPQFIFQYYREEENGRGNFPPRFSGLQFPNYSSELNVNALELDDSALYLCASSFRFSGANVLTFGAGSRLTVL.